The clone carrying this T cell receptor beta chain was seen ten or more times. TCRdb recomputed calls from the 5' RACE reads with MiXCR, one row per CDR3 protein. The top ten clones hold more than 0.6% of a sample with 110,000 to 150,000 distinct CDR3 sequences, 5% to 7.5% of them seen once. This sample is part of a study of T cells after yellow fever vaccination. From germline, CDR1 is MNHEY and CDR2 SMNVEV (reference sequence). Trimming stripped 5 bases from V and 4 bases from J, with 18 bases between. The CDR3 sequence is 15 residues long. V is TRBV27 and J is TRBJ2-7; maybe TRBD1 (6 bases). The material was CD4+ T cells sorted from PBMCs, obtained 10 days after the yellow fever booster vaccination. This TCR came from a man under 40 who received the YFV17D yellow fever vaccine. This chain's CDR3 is CASSLKQGRSYEQYF. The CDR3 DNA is TGTGCCAGCAGTCTTAAACAGGGACGTTCATACGAGCAGTACTTC.